The clone carrying this T cell receptor (beta chain) turned up a few times. Its cognate antigen is unknown. This sample is drawn from a study of CD8 T cells in ankylosing spondylitis. Study-level points and caveats: Clones linked to disease were reported to show significant enrichment in matched ankylosing spondylitis synovial fluid. Characteristic of ankylosing spondylitis blood, it appeared, was a TCR beta motif comprising about eight highly homologous variants. Researchers report that disease-linked clones proved CD8+ and relatively rare in peripheral blood.

With molecular barcodes, quantitative 5'-RACE was used to make the TCR beta libraries. Each CDR3 protein is one row after TCRdb ran MiXCR on the 5' RACE reads. Of a few hundred thousand distinct CDR3 sequences in the sample, roughly 8% were seen once. Germline trimming cut 4 bases from V and 1 base from J; bases unmatched to any gene: 1. The CDR3 is 14 amino acids. The germline V gene encodes CDR1 MNHEY and CDR2 SVGAGI. This chain links TRBV6-5 with TRBJ2-4; 7 bases map to TRBD1. Sample: blood, either unsorted or a sorted T cell fraction (not recorded which). This TCR was recovered from a male donor with ankylosing spondylitis. CDR3 sequence reads: CASSLDRAKNIQYF. DNA of the CDR3: TGTGCCAGCAGTTTGGACAGGGCCAAAAACATTCAGTACTTC.